This TCR beta chain was recorded in a study of T cells in Graves' hyperthyroidism and ophthalmopathy. Study at large: The initial diagnosis was the point when peripheral blood was collected, ahead of any treatment.

Lactation, pregnancy, other autoimmune disease or uncontrolled infection led to exclusion of patients. Diagnostic assessment was based on clinical symptoms, serum thyroxine and TRAb, thyroid ultrasound and orbital computed tomography. This clonotype showed up many times. The antigen remains unidentified. General study results and limits: Ophthalmopathy onset followed model prediction by a median about 6.5 months.

Germline V CDR1 and CDR2: DFQATT, SNEGSKA (reference sequence). With 6 bases clipped from V and 6 bases from J, the junction kept 10 bases outside the gene matches. This CDR3 is 13 amino acids long. Amplification of TCR beta CDR3 regions was performed using RNA transcripts as template. Primed by the HTBI set, a first-round RT-PCR was run on the TCR CDR3. TCRdb redid the calling of the multiplex PCR reads with MiXCR, one entry per CDR3 protein. The repertoire has roughly 290,000 distinct CDR3 sequences, about an eighth of them found once; the top ten carry 7.5% to 8%. The sequencing input was blood. The chain combines TRBV20-1 with TRBJ2-7; 8 bases match TRBD2. The clonotype comes from a woman aged 25 to 39 with Graves' hyperthyroidism that later progressed to Graves' ophthalmopathy. CDR3 protein: CSARREGNGEQYF. The CDR3 DNA reads TGCAGTGCGCGACGGGAGGGTAACGGCGAGCAGTACTTC.